This record looks at one TCR beta chain sequence and its context. These data come from a study of T cell changes during pregnancy in multiple sclerosis. Trimming took off 3 bases at V and 7 bases at J, with 12 bases between the two ends. Germline V gives CDR1 LNHDA, CDR2 SQIVND (reference sequence). The CDR3 length is 13 residues. The assay was immunoSEQ multiplex PCR, and TCRdb's table has in-frame clones only and misses some. The sample includes 70,000 to 85,000 clones, about 91% of them seen just once. The chain uses TRBV19 and TRBJ2-5; D may be TRBD1 (6 bases). The sample was peripheral blood, taken before pregnancy. The TCR originated in a female donor with multiple sclerosis, enrolled in a pregnancy study. CDR3 sequence reads: CASSIPRGGTQYF. Written as DNA, the CDR3 is TGTGCCAGTAGTATCCCCAGGGGTGGGACCCAGTACTTC.